This T cell receptor (beta chain) was identified during a study of tumor-infiltrating lymphocytes in primary liver carcinoma. Starting from 500 ng of total RNA, TCR beta cDNA was produced with a primer in the constant region. Three rounds of nested multiplex PCR with slightly modified ARM-PCR produced TCR beta libraries. For roughly 10 cycles apiece, the opening two PCR rounds ran with TRBV1-TRBV30 forward primers and a C-beta reverse primer. TCRdb re-derived calls from the multiplex PCR reads in MiXCR, one entry per CDR3 protein. Altogether roughly 120,000 distinct CDR3 sequences are present, 55% to 75% being singletons, with the ten largest covering approximately 8%. Unsorted bulk tissue, roughly 20-34 mg of it, served as the source for co-extraction of RNA and DNA. The V and J ends lost 2 bases and 5 bases respectively, with 15 bases between them. The CDR3 consists of 15 residues. Germline V gene lookup returns CDR1 GTSNPN and CDR2 SVGIG (reference sequence).

This receptor was obtained from a woman aged 60-70 years with primary liver carcinoma and hepatitis B virus infection. The J gene is TRBJ1-4, the V gene TRBV30; possible D gene TRBD1, 6 bases. Sequencing was performed on liver tumor tissue from sampling region 3. As for subset: tumor region T3, left-lateral pole. CDR3 region: CAWSITGKWNEKLFF. The CDR3 DNA sequence: TGTGCCTGGAGTATCACAGGGAAGTGGAATGAAAAACTGTTTTTT.